Described below is a single TCR beta chain sequence and its context. V shed 1 base and J shed 0 bases, with 10 bases lying between them. Germline V gene lookup returns CDR1 SGHTA and CDR2 FQGTGA. The CDR3 sequence is 17 residues long. This sample is drawn from a study of technical replicates of blood from several donors. Generated by immunoSEQ multiplex PCR, the TCRdb table keeps only in-frame clones and is missing some. The data show 78,000 or so clones, with 75% to 95% seen just once and less than 0.4% held by the top ten. This chain joins TRBV7-3 and TRBJ1-6; D is perhaps TRBD1 (5 bases). The receptor was derived from a human donor in good health. Some clones in this sample may be carry-over from other donors' samples. Sequenced material: T cells isolated from PBMCs. The CDR3 protein is CASSLNGGSSYNSPLHF. CDR3 bases: TGTGCCAGCAGCTTAAACGGGGGAAGCTCCTATAATTCACCCCTCCACTTT.